This is a list of T cell receptor beta chains from one sample in a study of shared clonotypes between healthy human individuals. TCRdb's copy holds only in-frame clones and misses some; the assay was immunoSEQ multiplex PCR. Among 950,000 to 1,100,000 clones listed, 65% to 75% were seen once. Sequencing used memory CD4+ T cells sorted from blood. Source of these receptors: a man between 18 and 35 years old in good health. The CDR3 runs from the conserved cysteine through the conserved F or W. The D gene is left open where the match is weak. Clone size is not always given. Where it is, it says once, few, many or a class for expanded clones.

clone size	D gene	V gene	J gene	CDR3 protein	CDR3 DNA
NA	NA	TRBV19	TRBJ1-3	CASSDSLPGNTIYF	TGTGCCAGTAGTGACAGTCTACCTGGAAACACCATATATTTT
NA	NA	TRBV7-9	TRBJ2-3	CASSSAGGQDTQYF	TGTGCCAGCAGCTCCGCCGGGGGACAAGATACGCAGTATTTT
NA	TRBD2	TRBV7-2	TRBJ2-3	CASRIGGGRTDTQYF	TGTGCCAGTCGGATCGGGGGGGGGAGAACAGATACGCAGTATTTT
NA	TRBD1	TRBV7-2	TRBJ1-1	CASSSTGGPMNTEAFF	TGTGCCAGCAGCTCCACAGGGGGTCCCATGAACACTGAAGCTTTCTTT
NA	NA	TRBV6-5	TRBJ2-7	CASKSPYEQYF	TGTGCCAGTAAATCCCCGTACGAGCAGTACTTC
NA	NA	TRBV29-1	TRBJ1-1	CSAIRGTWNTEAFF	TGCAGCGCCATTCGTGGGACATGGAACACTGAAGCTTTCTTT
NA	NA	TRBV6-1	TRBJ1-4	CASSPLRTVSEKLFF	TGTGCCAGCAGCCCGCTAAGGACGGTCAGTGAAAAACTGTTTTTT
NA	NA	TRBV9	TRBJ1-2	CASSVNSNYGYTF	TGTGCCAGCAGCGTAAACAGTAACTATGGCTACACCTTC
NA	NA	TRBV6-5	TRBJ1-1	CASRPVGFDTEAFF	TGTGCCAGCAGACCCGTCGGGTTCGACACTGAAGCTTTCTTT
NA	TRBD1	TRBV9	TRBJ1-1	CASSVGNRGNTEAFF	TGTGCCAGCAGCGTAGGTAACAGGGGGAACACTGAAGCTTTCTTT
NA	NA	TRBV10-3	TRBJ2-3	CAISDGWGTDTQYF	TGTGCCATCAGTGACGGGTGGGGTACAGATACGCAGTATTTT
NA	NA	TRBV2	TRBJ1-3	CASSVLNSGNTIYF	TGTGCCAGCAGTGTTCTGAACTCTGGAAACACCATATATTTT
NA	NA	TRBV5-6	TRBJ2-4	CASSIPGGSKNIQYF	TGTGCCAGCAGCATTCCCGGTGGATCTAAAAACATTCAGTACTTC
few	NA	TRBV30	TRBJ2-7	CAWSGLGGRSSYEQYF	TGTGCCTGGAGTGGTCTCGGCGGGCGGAGCTCCTACGAGCAGTACTTC
once	NA	TRBV5-4	TRBJ1-1	CASGTVDRLNTEAFF	TGTGCCAGCGGCACGGTAGACAGACTGAACACTGAAGCTTTCTTT
NA	TRBD1	TRBV28	TRBJ2-3	CASSSRDRDSDTQYF	TGTGCCAGCAGTTCCCGGGACAGGGACTCAGATACGCAGTATTTT
NA	NA	TRBV5-6	TRBJ1-5	CASSLRGSSNQPQHF	TGTGCCAGCAGCTTGCGGGGATCGAGCAATCAGCCCCAGCATTTT
NA	NA	TRBV19	TRBJ1-5	CATKASLGQPQHF	TGTGCCACTAAGGCGTCACTGGGCCAGCCCCAGCATTTT
once	NA	TRBV5-1	TRBJ1-2	CASRSTVYGYTF	TGCGCCAGCAGGTCGACAGTCTATGGCTACACCTTC
once	TRBD1	TRBV25-1	TRBJ1-6	CASSARDRVISPLHF	TGTGCCAGCAGTGCCCGGGACAGGGTTATTTCACCCCTCCACTTT
few	TRBD1	TRBV28	TRBJ1-5	CASSFGRRGPSNQPQHF	TGTGCCAGCAGTTTCGGTAGGAGGGGGCCGAGCAATCAGCCCCAGCATTTT
NA	NA	TRBV7-7	TRBJ2-5	CASSVDLGETQYF	TGTGCTAGCAGCGTTGACTTGGGGGAGACCCAGTACTTC
NA	NA	TRBV6-6	TRBJ1-1	CASSPRPDTEAFF	TGTGCCAGCAGTCCCCGACCCGACACTGAAGCTTTCTTT
few	NA	TRBV19	TRBJ1-2	CASSLDIGYTF	TGTGCCAGTAGTCTGGATATCGGCTACACCTTC
NA	NA	TRBV28	TRBJ1-6	CASTTHSSYNSPLHF	TGTGCCAGCACCACACATAGCTCCTATAATTCACCCCTCCACTTT
NA	NA	TRBV6-1	TRBJ1-3	CASSEQGPVDTIYF	TGTGCCAGCAGTGAACAGGGCCCCGTGGACACCATATATTTT
NA	NA	TRBV7-6	TRBJ2-2	CASRWEVYTGELFF	TGTGCCAGCAGGTGGGAGGTATACACCGGGGAGCTGTTTTTT
once	NA	TRBV20-1	TRBJ1-1	CSAPRGFF	TGCAGTGCTCCCCGGGGTTTCTTT
NA	NA	TRBV7-2	TRBJ2-7	CASSMGSRAKYEQYF	TGTGCCAGCAGCATGGGATCTAGAGCCAAGTACGAGCAGTACTTC
NA	NA	TRBV6-6	TRBJ1-1	CASSYPNSGNTEAFF	TGTGCCAGCAGTTACCCTAACTCGGGGAACACTGAAGCTTTCTTT
NA	NA	TRBV7-9	TRBJ1-1	CASSLGRVGQGAFF	TGTGCCAGCAGCTTAGGACGGGTGGGGCAGGGAGCTTTCTTT
many	NA	TRBV9	TRBJ2-1	CASSVEGFSYNEQFF	TGTGCCAGCAGCGTAGAAGGGTTTTCCTACAATGAGCAGTTCTTC
NA	TRBD1	TRBV28	TRBJ1-6	CASSVGIGTGGNSPLHF	TGTGCCAGCAGTGTTGGAATAGGGACAGGGGGTAATTCACCCCTCCACTTT
NA	NA	TRBV25-1	TRBJ2-7	CASGTYGRGYEQYF	TGTGCCAGCGGGACCTACGGCCGGGGATACGAGCAGTACTTC
NA	NA	TRBV10-3	TRBJ2-5	CAISGRDKETQYF	TGTGCCATCAGTGGCCGCGACAAAGAGACCCAGTACTTC
NA	TRBD2	TRBV7-9	TRBJ2-1	CASSLRGVNEQFF	TGTGCCAGCAGCTTGCGGGGGGTCAATGAGCAGTTCTTC
NA	NA	TRBV11-3	TRBJ2-3	CASSSGGLDTQYF	TGTGCCAGCAGCTCGGGGGGCCTAGATACGCAGTATTTT
NA	TRBD2	TRBV15	TRBJ2-1	CATSRRAGLGADEQFF	TGTGCCACCAGCAGGCGGGCGGGACTAGGAGCCGATGAGCAGTTCTTC
NA	TRBD1	TRBV30	TRBJ1-5	CAWSRTGGYNQPQHF	TGTGCCTGGTCACGAACAGGGGGATACAATCAGCCCCAGCATTTT
few	NA	TRBV29-1	TRBJ1-5	CSVGEGRTQPQHF	TGCAGCGTTGGGGAGGGCAGGACTCAGCCCCAGCATTTT
NA	NA	TRBV19	TRBJ2-7	CASSITGSTYEQYF	TGTGCCAGTAGTATAACAGGGAGTACCTACGAGCAGTACTTC
NA	NA	TRBV5-5	TRBJ1-6	CASSLSGSDNSPLHF	TGTGCCAGCAGCTTGTCGGGGTCGGATAATTCACCCCTCCACTTT
NA	NA	TRBV19	TRBJ2-1	CASSIVGNNEQFF	TGTGCCAGTAGTATTGTGGGTAACAATGAGCAGTTCTTC
NA	NA	TRBV30	TRBJ2-1	CAWNRFRVGHEQFF	TGTGCCTGGAATCGTTTTAGGGTAGGCCATGAGCAGTTCTTC
few	TRBD1	TRBV5-1	TRBJ2-7	CASSFPWDSMSGEQYF	TGCGCCAGCAGCTTTCCTTGGGACAGCATGAGTGGCGAGCAGTACTTC